The rows below give T cell receptor beta chains drawn from one sample of a study of blood T cell repertoires in COVID-19. Repertoires were generated with immunoSEQ multiplex PCR, while TCRdb's copy carries only in-frame clones and drops some. The sample includes over 50,000 clones, more than 75% of them seen just once. Sequencing was performed on peripheral blood. The receptors shown here come from a human donor in a cohort sampled during active COVID-19. Each CDR3 is given with its conserved first and last residue. Each record gives: V gene, D gene, CDR3 length, J gene, clone size, CDR3 DNA, CDR3 protein. The D gene is left open where the match is weak. The listing skips clone size in some rows; elsewhere it reads once, few, many or a size class.

v_call: TRBV7-3; d_call: TRBD2; cdr3_length: 16; j_call: TRBJ2-3; clone_size: .; cdr3_nt: TGTGCCAGCAGCCTAGGGGCGGGAGGGATGACAGATACGCAGTATTTT; cdr3_aa: CASSLGAGGMTDTQYF
v_call: TRBV7-9; d_call: .; cdr3_length: 12; j_call: TRBJ2-7; clone_size: .; cdr3_nt: TGTGCCAGCAGCCCGGGGAGTTACGAGCAGTACTTC; cdr3_aa: CASSPGSYEQYF
v_call: TRBV7-9; d_call: TRBD1; cdr3_length: 14; j_call: TRBJ2-7; clone_size: .; cdr3_nt: TGTGCCAGCAGCTTAAGACAGGGCATCGACGAGCAGTACTTC; cdr3_aa: CASSLRQGIDEQYF
v_call: TRBV19; d_call: TRBD2; cdr3_length: 15; j_call: TRBJ2-1; clone_size: .; cdr3_nt: TGTGCCAGTAGTATAGGATCCGGGAGGGGGAATGAGCAGTTCTTC; cdr3_aa: CASSIGSGRGNEQFF
v_call: TRBV24-1; d_call: TRBD2; cdr3_length: 16; j_call: TRBJ2-5; clone_size: once; cdr3_nt: TGTGCCACCAGTGATGAGGGGACTAGCGGGGTTGGGACCCAGTACTTC; cdr3_aa: CATSDEGTSGVGTQYF
v_call: TRBV11-1; d_call: TRBD2; cdr3_length: 16; j_call: TRBJ2-1; clone_size: once; cdr3_nt: TGTGCCAGCGGGACTTTAGCGGGAGGGGGGATGAATGAGCAGTTCTTC; cdr3_aa: CASGTLAGGGMNEQFF
v_call: TRBV28; d_call: .; cdr3_length: 16; j_call: TRBJ1-6; clone_size: .; cdr3_nt: TGTGCCAGCAGCGCTATGGTGACTAGCCGGGGTTCACCCCTCCACTTT; cdr3_aa: CASSAMVTSRGSPLHF
v_call: TRBV9; d_call: .; cdr3_length: 16; j_call: TRBJ2-3; clone_size: .; cdr3_nt: TGTGCCAGCAGCAGATTCGACAGGGACTTAACAGATACGCAGTATTTT; cdr3_aa: CASSRFDRDLTDTQYF
v_call: TRBV29-1; d_call: .; cdr3_length: 12; j_call: TRBJ1-3; clone_size: .; cdr3_nt: TGCAGCGTATGGAGGGCTGGAAACACCATATATTTT; cdr3_aa: CSVWRAGNTIYF
v_call: TRBV9; d_call: .; cdr3_length: 15; j_call: TRBJ2-1; clone_size: .; cdr3_nt: TGTGCCAGCAGCCCTCGAACCTTCACCGGCAATGAGCAGTTCTTC; cdr3_aa: CASSPRTFTGNEQFF
v_call: TRBV18; d_call: TRBD1; cdr3_length: 17; j_call: TRBJ2-6; clone_size: .; cdr3_nt: TGTGCCAGCTCACCGGGACAGGGGATAGTTGGGGCCAACGTCCTGACTTTC; cdr3_aa: CASSPGQGIVGANVLTF
v_call: TRBV28; d_call: .; cdr3_length: 13; j_call: TRBJ2-7; clone_size: .; cdr3_nt: TGTGCCAGCAGTTTAGGGGCAACCTACGAGCAGTACTTC; cdr3_aa: CASSLGATYEQYF
v_call: TRBV18; d_call: TRBD1; cdr3_length: 18; j_call: TRBJ2-4; clone_size: once; cdr3_nt: TGTGCCAGCTCTCCCGGGACAGGTCATACTCTAGCCAAAAACATTCAGTACTTC; cdr3_aa: CASSPGTGHTLAKNIQYF
v_call: TRBV15; d_call: TRBD2; cdr3_length: 17; j_call: TRBJ2-5; clone_size: .; cdr3_nt: TGTGCCACCAGCAGAGGAGGACTAGCGGGAGGGCAAGAGACCCAGTACTTC; cdr3_aa: CATSRGGLAGGQETQYF
v_call: TRBV2; d_call: TRBD1; cdr3_length: 16; j_call: TRBJ1-3; clone_size: few; cdr3_nt: TGTGCCAGCAGTACGGGACAGTGGACCTCTGGAAACACCATATATTTT; cdr3_aa: CASSTGQWTSGNTIYF
v_call: TRBV7-9; d_call: TRBD2; cdr3_length: 17; j_call: TRBJ2-2; clone_size: .; cdr3_nt: TGTGCCAGCAGCCTCCGGACTAGCGGGAAGAACACCGGGGAGCTGTTTTTT; cdr3_aa: CASSLRTSGKNTGELFF
v_call: TRBV28; d_call: .; cdr3_length: 15; j_call: TRBJ2-7; clone_size: .; cdr3_nt: TGTGCCAGCAGTTTGGCTGGGCAAAGCCGGCACGAGCAGTACTTC; cdr3_aa: CASSLAGQSRHEQYF
v_call: TRBV7-9; d_call: TRBD2; cdr3_length: 17; j_call: TRBJ2-3; clone_size: once; cdr3_nt: TGTGCCAGCAGCACACGGACTAGCGGGAGGGAACGAGATACGCAGTATTTT; cdr3_aa: CASSTRTSGRERDTQYF
v_call: TRBV7-9; d_call: TRBD1; cdr3_length: 13; j_call: TRBJ1-6; clone_size: .; cdr3_nt: TGTGCCAGCAGTCGGGACAGGCCTTCACCCCTCCACTTT; cdr3_aa: CASSRDRPSPLHF
v_call: TRBV7-2; d_call: TRBD2; cdr3_length: 13; j_call: TRBJ2-5; clone_size: .; cdr3_nt: TGTGCCAGCAACTTGGGGAGGGAGGGCCGCCAGTACTTC; cdr3_aa: CASNLGREGRQYF
v_call: TRBV7-3; d_call: TRBD1; cdr3_length: 13; j_call: TRBJ1-1; clone_size: .; cdr3_nt: TGTGCCACCCGGACAGGGTCCGACACTGAAGCTTTCTTT; cdr3_aa: CATRTGSDTEAFF
v_call: TRBV4-1; d_call: TRBD1; cdr3_length: 15; j_call: TRBJ1-3; clone_size: .; cdr3_nt: TGCGCCAGCAGTCCCGACAGGGGATCGGGGAACACCATATATTTT; cdr3_aa: CASSPDRGSGNTIYF
v_call: TRBV4-1; d_call: TRBD2; cdr3_length: 16; j_call: TRBJ2-5; clone_size: many; cdr3_nt: TGCGCCAGCAGCCCAACCTCTAGCGGGAGAAGCGAGACCCAGTACTTC; cdr3_aa: CASSPTSSGRSETQYF
v_call: TRBV9; d_call: .; cdr3_length: 15; j_call: TRBJ1-1; clone_size: .; cdr3_nt: TGTGCCAGCAGCGTAGAGGTACAGTTAAACACTGAAGCTTTCTTT; cdr3_aa: CASSVEVQLNTEAFF
v_call: TRBV4-1; d_call: .; cdr3_length: 15; j_call: TRBJ1-4; clone_size: .; cdr3_nt: TGCGCCAGCAGCCAAGTCCCAGGGAAGACTGAAAAACTGTTTTTT; cdr3_aa: CASSQVPGKTEKLFF
v_call: TRBV19; d_call: TRBD2; cdr3_length: 16; j_call: TRBJ2-1; clone_size: .; cdr3_nt: TGTGCCAGTAGTGACCTCGGACTAGCGGGAAGGAATGAGCAGTTCTTC; cdr3_aa: CASSDLGLAGRNEQFF
v_call: TRBV5-1; d_call: .; cdr3_length: 14; j_call: TRBJ1-2; clone_size: .; cdr3_nt: TGCGCCAGCAGCTCCGGGGATGAGGGAGGAGGCTACACCTTC; cdr3_aa: CASSSGDEGGGYTF
v_call: TRBV7-9; d_call: .; cdr3_length: 15; j_call: TRBJ2-7; clone_size: .; cdr3_nt: TGTGCCAGCAGCTTAGTAACAGGGAGGGACTACGAGCAGTACTTC; cdr3_aa: CASSLVTGRDYEQYF
v_call: TRBV18; d_call: TRBD2; cdr3_length: 19; j_call: TRBJ2-5; clone_size: .; cdr3_nt: TGTGCCAGCTCACCACCGGGCAGGATCCGGACTAGCGGGACGGAGACCCAGTACTTC; cdr3_aa: CASSPPGRIRTSGTETQYF
v_call: TRBV29-1; d_call: TRBD2; cdr3_length: 12; j_call: TRBJ2-7; clone_size: .; cdr3_nt: TGCAGCGTTGTTGGGGGGGTCTACGAGCAGTACTTC; cdr3_aa: CSVVGGVYEQYF
v_call: TRBV18; d_call: TRBD2; cdr3_length: 16; j_call: TRBJ2-3; clone_size: .; cdr3_nt: TGTGCCAGCTCACCAACTAGCGGGAGGAGCACAGATACGCAGTATTTT; cdr3_aa: CASSPTSGRSTDTQYF
v_call: TRBV3-1/TRBV3-2; d_call: TRBD2; cdr3_length: 16; j_call: TRBJ2-1; clone_size: .; cdr3_nt: TGTGCCAGCAGCCAAATGTCAGCGGGAGGGAGAAATGAGCAGTTCTTC; cdr3_aa: CASSQMSAGGRNEQFF
v_call: TRBV23-1; d_call: .; cdr3_length: 13; j_call: TRBJ2-5; clone_size: .; cdr3_nt: TGCGCCAGCACCCAGGGATCTCAAGAGACCCAGTACTTC; cdr3_aa: CASTQGSQETQYF
v_call: TRBV27; d_call: .; cdr3_length: 16; j_call: TRBJ1-1; clone_size: .; cdr3_nt: TGTGCCAGCAGTTCCGGGGGGGCAACCCTGAACACTGAAGCTTTCTTT; cdr3_aa: CASSSGGATLNTEAFF
v_call: TRBV28; d_call: TRBD1; cdr3_length: 13; j_call: TRBJ1-2; clone_size: .; cdr3_nt: TGTGCCAGCAGTGCTGCTGACAGGGACGGCTACACCTTC; cdr3_aa: CASSAADRDGYTF
v_call: TRBV9; d_call: .; cdr3_length: 14; j_call: TRBJ2-1; clone_size: .; cdr3_nt: TGTGCCAGCAGCGTAGATAGGTTGAGGAATGAGCAGTTCTTC; cdr3_aa: CASSVDRLRNEQFF
v_call: TRBV5-4; d_call: .; cdr3_length: 12; j_call: TRBJ1-1; clone_size: few; cdr3_nt: TGTGCCAGCAGCGTGGGTACGGCTGAAGCTTTCTTT; cdr3_aa: CASSVGTAEAFF
v_call: TRBV3-1/TRBV3-2; d_call: TRBD1; cdr3_length: 13; j_call: TRBJ1-1; clone_size: .; cdr3_nt: TGTGCCAGCAGCCCCGACAGGGAAACTGAAGCTTTCTTT; cdr3_aa: CASSPDRETEAFF
v_call: TRBV7-9; d_call: TRBD2; cdr3_length: 18; j_call: TRBJ2-2; clone_size: once; cdr3_nt: TGTGCCAGCAGCTCGGGACTAGCGGGAGGTCCCAACACCGGGGAGCTGTTTTTT; cdr3_aa: CASSSGLAGGPNTGELFF
v_call: TRBV19; d_call: .; cdr3_length: 14; j_call: TRBJ1-2; clone_size: .; cdr3_nt: TGTGCCTCCGATTGGGGAGAGCGGAAGGATGGCTACACCTTC; cdr3_aa: CASDWGERKDGYTF
v_call: TRBV5-6; d_call: .; cdr3_length: 13; j_call: TRBJ2-3; clone_size: .; cdr3_nt: TGTGCCAGCAGAGTCATCACTACAGATACGCAGTATTTT; cdr3_aa: CASRVITTDTQYF
v_call: TRBV28; d_call: TRBD1; cdr3_length: 14; j_call: TRBJ1-5; clone_size: .; cdr3_nt: TGTGCCAGCAGAGGTGGACAGGGTGGGCAGCCCCAGCATTTT; cdr3_aa: CASRGGQGGQPQHF
v_call: TRBV27; d_call: TRBD2; cdr3_length: 18; j_call: TRBJ2-7; clone_size: once; cdr3_nt: TGTGCCAGCACCCCGAAAGCGGGACGGGCCCCATCGAGGAACGAGCAGTACTTC; cdr3_aa: CASTPKAGRAPSRNEQYF
v_call: TRBV14; d_call: TRBD1; cdr3_length: 16; j_call: TRBJ2-5; clone_size: .; cdr3_nt: TGTGCCAGCAGCCGACGGACAGGGGGGGGCGTAGAGACCCAGTACTTC; cdr3_aa: CASSRRTGGGVETQYF
v_call: TRBV5-1; d_call: TRBD2; cdr3_length: 13; j_call: TRBJ2-1; clone_size: .; cdr3_nt: TGCGCCAGCAGCAGACTAGCCCACAATGAGCAGTTCTTC; cdr3_aa: CASSRLAHNEQFF
v_call: TRBV9; d_call: TRBD2; cdr3_length: 14; j_call: TRBJ2-3; clone_size: .; cdr3_nt: TGTGCCAGCAGCAACCGGGACGGGAGGGATACGCAGTATTTT; cdr3_aa: CASSNRDGRDTQYF
v_call: TRBV6-5; d_call: .; cdr3_length: 13; j_call: TRBJ2-3; clone_size: .; cdr3_nt: TGTGCCAGCAGGGCCGGGGGCACAGATACGCAGTATTTT; cdr3_aa: CASRAGGTDTQYF
v_call: TRBV7-2; d_call: TRBD2; cdr3_length: 14; j_call: TRBJ2-7; clone_size: .; cdr3_nt: TGTGCCAGCAGCTCCCCGGGAGGCCGGGGCGAGCAGTACTTC; cdr3_aa: CASSSPGGRGEQYF
v_call: TRBV28; d_call: .; cdr3_length: 15; j_call: TRBJ1-3; clone_size: .; cdr3_nt: TGTGCCAGCAGGATCCTCGACAGGTCTGGAAACACCATATATTTT; cdr3_aa: CASRILDRSGNTIYF
v_call: TRBV18; d_call: .; cdr3_length: 16; j_call: TRBJ1-1; clone_size: .; cdr3_nt: TGTGCCAGCTCACCAGGTAGTGGCAGGATGAACACTGAAGCTTTCTTT; cdr3_aa: CASSPGSGRMNTEAFF